This T cell receptor beta chain was obtained from a study of shared clonotypes between healthy human individuals. This CDR3 contains 15 residues. With V trimmed by 8 bases and J by 8 bases, 12 bases remained unmatched. CDR1 is LGHNA and CDR2 is YSLEER in the germline V gene. Libraries were prepared by immunoSEQ multiplex PCR; TCRdb keeps only in-frame clonotypes and omits some of them. This table holds 2 million to 2.5 million clones, roughly 95% found once. The specimen was naive CD4+ T cells sorted from blood. Subset denoted: CD45RA+ positively selected. The V call is TRBV4-3, the J call TRBJ1-4, with 9 bases matching TRBD1. This receptor was identified in a man aged 18 to 29 in good health. The CDR3 here is CASGRGTGKSEKLFF. The CDR3 bases are TGCGCCAGCGGCCGCGGGACAGGGAAGAGCGAAAAACTGTTTTTT.